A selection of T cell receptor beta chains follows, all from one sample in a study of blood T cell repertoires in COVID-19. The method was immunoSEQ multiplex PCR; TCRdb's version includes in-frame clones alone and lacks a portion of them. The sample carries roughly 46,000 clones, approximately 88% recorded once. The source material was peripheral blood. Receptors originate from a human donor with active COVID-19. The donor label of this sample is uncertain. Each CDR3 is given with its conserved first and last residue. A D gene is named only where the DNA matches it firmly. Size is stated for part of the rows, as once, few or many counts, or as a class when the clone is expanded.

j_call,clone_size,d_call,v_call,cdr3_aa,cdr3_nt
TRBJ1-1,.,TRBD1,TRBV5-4,CASSTMGQGNTEAFF,TGTGCCAGCAGCACCATGGGACAGGGGAACACTGAAGCTTTCTTT
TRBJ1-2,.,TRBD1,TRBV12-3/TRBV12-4,CASSPGQGFPYTF,TGTGCCAGCAGCCCCGGACAGGGCTTCCCATACACCTTC
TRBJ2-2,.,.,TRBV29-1,CSTTRGADTGELFF,TGCAGCACCACCCGGGGGGCGGACACCGGGGAGCTGTTTTTT
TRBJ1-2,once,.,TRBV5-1,CASTRDSTNYGYTF,TGCGCCAGCACCAGAGACAGCACTAACTATGGCTACACCTTC
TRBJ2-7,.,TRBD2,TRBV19,CASSILGGVLHEQYF,TGTGCCAGTAGTATCCTGGGAGGGGTGCTCCACGAGCAGTACTTC
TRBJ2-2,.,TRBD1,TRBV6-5,CASSYSQGASTGELFF,TGTGCCAGCAGTTACTCTCAGGGGGCGAGCACCGGGGAGCTGTTTTTT
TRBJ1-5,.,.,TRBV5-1,CASSLGLTDSAHQPQHF,TGCGCCAGCAGCTTGGGGCTTACGGACAGCGCTCATCAGCCCCAGCATTTT
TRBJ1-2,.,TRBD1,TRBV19,CASSIPTGGYGYTF,TGTGCCAGTAGTATCCCTACAGGGGGCTATGGCTACACCTTC
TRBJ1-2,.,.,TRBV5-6,CASTLGQFRGGYTF,TGTGCCAGCACCCTAGGACAGTTCAGAGGAGGCTACACCTTC
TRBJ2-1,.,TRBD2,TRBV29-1,CSVLGLAHSYNEQFF,TGCAGCGTCCTCGGACTAGCGCACTCCTACAATGAGCAGTTCTTC
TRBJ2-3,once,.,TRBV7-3,CASSLFEADTQYF,TGTGCCAGCAGCTTATTTGAGGCAGATACGCAGTATTTT
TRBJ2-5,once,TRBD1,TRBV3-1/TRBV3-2,CASSQGTGLETQYF,TGTGCCAGCAGCCAAGGGACAGGACTGGAGACCCAGTACTTC
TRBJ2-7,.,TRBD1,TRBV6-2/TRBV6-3,CASSYSTGWYEQYF,TGTGCCAGCAGTTACTCGACAGGGTGGTACGAGCAGTACTTC
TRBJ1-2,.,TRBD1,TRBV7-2,CASSLGPDRASAGYTF,TGTGCCAGCAGCTTAGGGCCTGACAGGGCATCCGCGGGCTACACCTTC
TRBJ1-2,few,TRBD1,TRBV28,CASRYPGQVYGYTF,TGTGCCAGCAGATATCCGGGACAGGTCTATGGCTACACCTTC
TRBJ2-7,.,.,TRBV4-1,CASSQEGARVGEQYF,TGCGCCAGCAGCCAAGAAGGAGCCAGGGTAGGCGAGCAGTACTTC
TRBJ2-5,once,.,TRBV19,CASSQVQETQYF,TGTGCCAGTAGCCAGGTCCAAGAGACCCAGTACTTC
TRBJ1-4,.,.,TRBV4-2,CASAFSAGPMKYNEKLFF,TGTGCCAGCGCCTTTTCGGCGGGACCAATGAAGTATAATGAAAAACTGTTTTTT
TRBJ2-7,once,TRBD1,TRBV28,CATGKGQSYEQYF,TGTGCCACAGGAAAGGGACAGTCCTACGAGCAGTACTTC
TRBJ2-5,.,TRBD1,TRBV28,CASSPRTGSETQYF,TGTGCCAGCAGTCCCAGGACAGGGTCAGAGACCCAGTACTTC
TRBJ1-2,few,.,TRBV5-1,CASSLGGENYGYTF,TGCGCCAGCAGCTTAGGCGGGGAAAACTATGGCTACACCTTC
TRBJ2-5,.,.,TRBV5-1,CASSLGNGAGETQYF,TGCGCCAGCAGCCTTGGAAATGGGGCTGGGGAGACCCAGTACTTC
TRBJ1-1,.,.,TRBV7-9,CASSFTGDTEAFF,TGTGCCAGCAGCTTCACGGGGGACACTGAAGCTTTCTTT
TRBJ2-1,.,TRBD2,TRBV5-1,CASSSGTSGSLYNEQFF,TGCGCCAGCAGCTCCGGGACTAGCGGGAGCCTCTACAATGAGCAGTTCTTC
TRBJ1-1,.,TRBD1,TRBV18,CASSPQGTANTEAFF,TGTGCCAGCTCACCACAGGGGACAGCGAACACTGAAGCTTTCTTT
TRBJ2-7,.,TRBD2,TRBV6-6,CASRLAGGPYEQYF,TGTGCCAGCCGACTAGCGGGAGGGCCCTACGAGCAGTACTTC
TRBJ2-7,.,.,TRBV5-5,CARPGQTSYEQYF,TGTGCCAGACCGGGACAAACCTCCTACGAGCAGTACTTC
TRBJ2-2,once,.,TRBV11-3,CASSGGLNTGELFF,TGTGCCAGCAGCGGAGGGTTGAACACCGGGGAGCTGTTTTTT
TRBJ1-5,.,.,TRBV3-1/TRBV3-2,CASSPQNAPHRAQPQHF,TGTGCCAGCAGCCCTCAGAACGCACCCCACAGGGCTCAGCCCCAGCATTTT
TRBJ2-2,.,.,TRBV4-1,CASSQVGLPRSNTGELFF,TGCGCCAGCAGCCAAGTGGGCCTCCCGCGTTCGAACACCGGGGAGCTGTTTTTT
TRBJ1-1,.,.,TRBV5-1,CASSSTGMDTEAFF,TGCGCCAGCAGCTCAACAGGGATGGACACTGAAGCTTTCTTT
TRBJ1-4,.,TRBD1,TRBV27,CASRGTGWGKLFF,TGTGCCAGTAGAGGGACAGGGTGGGGAAAACTGTTTTTT
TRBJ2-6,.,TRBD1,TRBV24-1,CATSGTTGSGANVLTF,TGTGCCACCAGTGGCACGACAGGGTCTGGGGCCAACGTCCTGACTTTC
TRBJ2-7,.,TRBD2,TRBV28,CASSPPTSGAYYEQYF,TGTGCCAGCAGTCCCCCAACGAGCGGGGCCTACTACGAGCAGTACTTC
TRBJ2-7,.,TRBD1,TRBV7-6,CASSHPGTGFYEQYF,TGTGCCAGCAGCCACCCCGGGACAGGGTTCTACGAGCAGTACTTC
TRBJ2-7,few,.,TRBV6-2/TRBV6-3,CASSYQVGYEQYF,TGTGCCAGCAGTTACCAGGTTGGCTACGAGCAGTACTTC
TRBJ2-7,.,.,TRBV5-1,CASSGGHKGSYEQYF,TGCGCCAGCAGCGGCGGACATAAGGGTTCCTACGAGCAGTACTTC
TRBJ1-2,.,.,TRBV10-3,CAISETRDSPSIF,TGTGCCATCAGTGAGACGAGGGACTCACCCTCCATCTTC
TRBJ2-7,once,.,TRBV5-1,CASSSGATAAYEQYF,TGCGCCAGCAGCTCGGGAGCGACAGCGGCCTACGAGCAGTACTTC
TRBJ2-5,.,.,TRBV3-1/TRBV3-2,CASSPLKVSGGVGETQYF,TGTGCCAGCAGCCCACTCAAGGTCAGCGGCGGAGTGGGAGAGACCCAGTACTTC
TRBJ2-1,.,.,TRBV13,CASSLANEQFF,TGTGCCAGCAGCTTGGCTAATGAGCAGTTCTTC
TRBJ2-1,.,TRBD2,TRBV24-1,CATSGTSGSLDLEEQFF,TGTGCCACCTCCGGGACTAGCGGGAGTTTAGACCTTGAGGAGCAGTTCTTC
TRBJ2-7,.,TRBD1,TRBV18,CASTTGAYYEQYF,TGTGCCAGCACCACAGGGGCGTACTACGAGCAGTACTTC
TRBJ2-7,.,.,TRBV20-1,CSAYLRDEQYF,TGCAGTGCCTATCTTCGAGACGAGCAGTACTTC
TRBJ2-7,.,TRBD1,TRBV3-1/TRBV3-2,CASSAKMGQGTYEQYF,TGTGCCAGCAGCGCCAAAATGGGACAGGGCACCTACGAGCAGTACTTC
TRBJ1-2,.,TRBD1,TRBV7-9,CASSDRDRGLEGYTF,TGTGCCAGCAGCGACCGGGACAGGGGGCTGGAAGGCTACACCTTC
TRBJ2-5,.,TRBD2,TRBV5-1,CASSWTSGEETQYF,TGCGCCAGCAGCTGGACTAGCGGTGAAGAGACCCAGTACTTC
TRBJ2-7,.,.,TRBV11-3,CASSLTVWVQTHEQYF,TGTGCCAGCAGCTTGACTGTTTGGGTCCAAACGCATGAGCAGTACTTC
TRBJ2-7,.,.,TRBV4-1,CASSQPGAAQSYEQYF,TGCGCCAGCAGCCAACCAGGGGCAGCGCAATCCTACGAGCAGTACTTC
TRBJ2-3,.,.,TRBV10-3,CAISPRERGTDTQYF,TGTGCCATCAGTCCCAGGGAACGGGGCACAGATACGCAGTATTTT
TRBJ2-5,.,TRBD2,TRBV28,CASSLSSGEYQETQYF,TGTGCCAGCAGTCTGTCTAGCGGAGAGTACCAAGAGACCCAGTACTTC
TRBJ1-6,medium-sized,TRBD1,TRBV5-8,CATKPHDRDRWGVNSPLHF,TGTGCCACCAAACCCCATGACCGGGACAGGTGGGGGGTTAATTCACCCCTCCACTTT
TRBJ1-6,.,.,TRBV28,CASSLSGKYSPLHF,TGTGCCAGCAGTTTGTCAGGGAAGTATTCACCCCTCCACTTT
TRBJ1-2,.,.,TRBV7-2,CASGDNYGYTF,TGTGCCAGCGGAGATAACTATGGCTACACCTTC
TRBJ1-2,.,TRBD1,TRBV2,CASRPGTGISYGYTF,TGTGCCAGCCGTCCCGGGACAGGGATTAGCTATGGCTACACCTTC
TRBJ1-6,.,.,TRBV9,CASSPGMVSPLHF,TGTGCCAGCAGCCCAGGGATGGTTTCACCCCTCCACTTT
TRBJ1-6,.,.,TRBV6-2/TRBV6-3,CASSLETVNNSPLHF,TGTGCCAGCAGTCTGGAGACAGTTAATAATTCACCCCTCCACTTT
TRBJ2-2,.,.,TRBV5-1,CASSPRVQNDGELFF,TGCGCCAGCAGCCCCAGGGTGCAGAACGACGGGGAGCTGTTTTTT
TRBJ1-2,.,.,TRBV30,CAWSVLGGGVRYTF,TGTGCCTGGAGTGTACTTGGCGGGGGTGTACGCTACACCTTC
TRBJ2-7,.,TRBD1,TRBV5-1,CASSLADPGQGFPKSYEQYF,TGCGCCAGCAGCTTGGCCGATCCGGGACAGGGCTTCCCAAAATCCTACGAGCAGTACTTC